This TCR beta chain was obtained from a study of OX40 agonist ivuxolimab in advanced cancers. About the study: Patients were dosed intravenously with ivuxolimab at 0.01 to 10 mg/kg every 2 weeks.

TCRdb keeps only in-frame clones here, not all; method: immunoSEQ multiplex PCR. The table records about 98,000 clones, about nine tenths of them present only once. The CDR3 has 16 residues. In germline, CDR1 is SGHNT, CDR2 YYREEE (reference sequence). Trimming took 4 bases from V and 3 from J, leaving 14 bases between them. Sequences were derived from CD4+ or CD8+ T cells sorted from blood, sampled in a trial of the OX40 agonist ivuxolimab. The chain links TRBV5-4 to TRBJ2-6; D may be TRBD2 (5 bases). This TCR was sampled from an adult with an advanced solid tumor such as melanoma, head and neck, liver or kidney cancer. CDR3 protein: CASSPGILSGANVLTF. As DNA, the CDR3 is TGTGCCAGCAGCCCGGGAATCCTGAGTGGGGCCAACGTCCTGACTTTC. The full variable domain, in which reference TRBV5-4 and TRBJ2-6 provide the parts outside the CDR3, is ETGVTQSPTHLIKTRGQQVTLRCSSQSGHNTVSWYQQALGQGPQFIFQYYREEENGRGNFPPRFSGLQFPNYSSELNVNALELDDSALYLCASSPGILSGANVLTFGAGSRLTVL.